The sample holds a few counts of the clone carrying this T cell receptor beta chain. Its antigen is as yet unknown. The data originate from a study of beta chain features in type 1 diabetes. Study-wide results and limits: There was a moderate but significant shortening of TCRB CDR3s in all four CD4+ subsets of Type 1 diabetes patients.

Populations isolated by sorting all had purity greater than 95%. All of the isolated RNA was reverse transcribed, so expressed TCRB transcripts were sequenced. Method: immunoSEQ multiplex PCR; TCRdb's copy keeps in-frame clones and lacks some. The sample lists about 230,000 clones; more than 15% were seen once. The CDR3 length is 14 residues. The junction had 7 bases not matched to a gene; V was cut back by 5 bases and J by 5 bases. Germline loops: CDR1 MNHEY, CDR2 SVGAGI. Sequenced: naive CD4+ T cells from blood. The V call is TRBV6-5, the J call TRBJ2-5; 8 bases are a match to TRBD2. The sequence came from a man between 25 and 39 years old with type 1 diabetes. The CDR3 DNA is TGTGCCAGCAGTCCATACGGGAGGGTGGAGACCCAGTACTTC. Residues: CASSPYGRVETQYF.